Listed below are T cell receptor beta chains from one sample, sequenced in a study of identical twins. In TCRdb, the 5' RACE reads were re-called with MiXCR into one record per CDR3 protein. This table has 1,800,000 or so distinct CDR3 sequences, about 32% appearing once. The specimen was cord blood. The receptors were gathered from a newborn girl in good health. The CDR3 runs from the conserved cysteine through the conserved F or W. Each record gives: J gene, clone size, D gene, V gene, CDR3 DNA, CDR3 protein. A D gene is named only where the DNA matches it firmly. Expanded clones are given a class, and other clones once, few, many or no size at all.

j_gene: TRBJ2-5; abundance: .; d_gene: TRBD2; v_gene: TRBV20-1; CDR3nt: TGCAGTGCTACCTCCTTGCGGGGGGGGACTATGGAGGAGACCCAGTACTTC; CDR3aa: CSATSLRGGTMEETQYF
j_gene: TRBJ2-3; abundance: .; d_gene: TRBD1; v_gene: TRBV5-8; CDR3nt: TGTGCCAGCAGCGTCCAAGGGGGCGGAGATACGCAGTATTTT; CDR3aa: CASSVQGGGDTQYF
j_gene: TRBJ1-1; abundance: few; d_gene: .; v_gene: TRBV5-1; CDR3nt: TGCGCCAGCAGCTATAGGACAGCCCTCATGAACACTGAAGCTTTCTTT; CDR3aa: CASSYRTALMNTEAFF
j_gene: TRBJ1-6; abundance: few; d_gene: TRBD1; v_gene: TRBV29-1; CDR3nt: TGCAGCGTACGGACAGGGAGGAATTCACCCCTCCACTTT; CDR3aa: CSVRTGRNSPLHF
j_gene: TRBJ2-1; abundance: .; d_gene: TRBD2; v_gene: TRBV3-1; CDR3nt: TGTGCCAGCAGCCTCCTGGGGAATAGCGGGGACTACAATGAGCAGTTCTTC; CDR3aa: CASSLLGNSGDYNEQFF
j_gene: TRBJ2-7; abundance: .; d_gene: TRBD2; v_gene: TRBV10-3; CDR3nt: TGTGCCGTCCAACCGGGGGGGGCGGCGTACAATGAGCAGTACTTC; CDR3aa: CAVQPGGAAYNEQYF
j_gene: TRBJ2-3; abundance: few; d_gene: .; v_gene: TRBV18; CDR3nt: TGTGCCAGCCGACCTCGGGACACCCACACAGATACGCAGTATTTT; CDR3aa: CASRPRDTHTDTQYF
j_gene: TRBJ2-4; abundance: .; d_gene: TRBD2; v_gene: TRBV12-3/TRBV12-4; CDR3nt: TGTGCCAGCAGTTTCGGTGCAGGGACAACCTTCCTAGCGGGAGGGCTAGCCAAAAACATTCAGTACTTC; CDR3aa: CASSFGAGTTFLAGGLAKNIQYF
j_gene: TRBJ2-3; abundance: .; d_gene: .; v_gene: TRBV20-1; CDR3nt: TGCAGTGCTAGAGATCCCATCGTGGCAGATACGCAGTATTTT; CDR3aa: CSARDPIVADTQYF
j_gene: TRBJ2-3; abundance: many; d_gene: .; v_gene: TRBV6-1; CDR3nt: TGTGCCAGCAGTGAACGCACAGATACGCAGTATTTT; CDR3aa: CASSERTDTQYF
j_gene: TRBJ2-1; abundance: .; d_gene: TRBD1; v_gene: TRBV7-9; CDR3nt: TGTGCCAGCAGCTTAGCCGCGACAGGGGCCTACAATGAGCAGTTCTTC; CDR3aa: CASSLAATGAYNEQFF
j_gene: TRBJ2-3; abundance: .; d_gene: .; v_gene: TRBV7-2; CDR3nt: TGTGCCAGCGGCCTCCAACAGGGGGGGACTAGTTGGACAGATACGCAGTATTTT; CDR3aa: CASGLQQGGTSWTDTQYF
j_gene: TRBJ2-1; abundance: many; d_gene: TRBD2; v_gene: TRBV3-1; CDR3nt: TGTGCCAGCAGCCGACTAGCGGGGGGGAACAATGAGCAGTTCTTC; CDR3aa: CASSRLAGGNNEQFF
j_gene: TRBJ2-7; abundance: .; d_gene: .; v_gene: TRBV20-1; CDR3nt: TGCAGTGCTAGAGGCAGAGTGGGGGGTTACGAGCAGTACTTC; CDR3aa: CSARGRVGGYEQYF
j_gene: TRBJ2-1; abundance: .; d_gene: TRBD1; v_gene: TRBV24-1; CDR3nt: TGTGCCGCCAGTGACACGGCACAGGGGAAAGAGACCCAGTTCTTC; CDR3aa: CAASDTAQGKETQFF
j_gene: TRBJ2-7; abundance: few; d_gene: .; v_gene: TRBV20-1; CDR3nt: TGCAGTGGGCGGGACTCCTACGAGCAGTACTTC; CDR3aa: CSGRDSYEQYF
j_gene: TRBJ2-7; abundance: .; d_gene: .; v_gene: TRBV11-2; CDR3nt: TGTGCCAGCCAACTGCCGGCCTACGAGCAGTACTTC; CDR3aa: CASQLPAYEQYF
j_gene: TRBJ2-3; abundance: few; d_gene: .; v_gene: TRBV6-1; CDR3nt: TGTGCCAGCAGGGAACTCGTGGGGAATACGCAGTATTTT; CDR3aa: CASRELVGNTQYF
j_gene: TRBJ2-2; abundance: few; d_gene: .; v_gene: TRBV5-1; CDR3nt: TGCGCCAGCAGCCCGAGGACATACACCGGGGAGCTGTTTTTT; CDR3aa: CASSPRTYTGELFF
j_gene: TRBJ1-1; abundance: .; d_gene: .; v_gene: TRBV2; CDR3nt: TGTGCCAGCAGTTTTCTAGGGAGCCTGAACACTGAAGCTTTCTTT; CDR3aa: CASSFLGSLNTEAFF
j_gene: TRBJ2-7; abundance: few; d_gene: .; v_gene: TRBV7-2; CDR3nt: TGTGCCAGCAGCTTAGGTGGGACCCGCCCGTCCTACGAGCAGTACTTC; CDR3aa: CASSLGGTRPSYEQYF
j_gene: TRBJ1-4; abundance: few; d_gene: .; v_gene: TRBV2; CDR3nt: TGTGCCAGTCTTGTGGCAGCCCCAAATGAAAAACTGTTTTTT; CDR3aa: CASLVAAPNEKLFF
j_gene: TRBJ2-7; abundance: .; d_gene: TRBD2; v_gene: TRBV29-1; CDR3nt: TGCAGCGTCCTAGGAGGACTAGCGGGGGAGCCCGACGAGCAGTACTTC; CDR3aa: CSVLGGLAGEPDEQYF
j_gene: TRBJ1-5; abundance: .; d_gene: .; v_gene: TRBV27; CDR3nt: TGTGCCAGCTACCAGCCCCAGCATTTT; CDR3aa: CASYQPQHF
j_gene: TRBJ2-3; abundance: .; d_gene: TRBD2; v_gene: TRBV9; CDR3nt: TGTGCCAGCAGCGTAGTAAGCGGGGGGAGCACAGATACGCAGTATTTT; CDR3aa: CASSVVSGGSTDTQYF
j_gene: TRBJ2-1; abundance: many; d_gene: .; v_gene: TRBV2; CDR3nt: TGTGCCAGCAGTGAAGGGCCCCTTCTTCCGTTCTTC; CDR3aa: CASSEGPLLPFF
j_gene: TRBJ2-7; abundance: few; d_gene: .; v_gene: TRBV7-8; CDR3nt: TGTGCCAGCAGCTCAATTCCAGGGGTCCGTACCTACGAGCAGTACTTC; CDR3aa: CASSSIPGVRTYEQYF